This is a list of T cell receptor beta chains from one sample in a study of blood T cell repertoires in COVID-19. Data came from immunoSEQ multiplex PCR; TCRdb stores just in-frame clones and leaves some out. The sample includes roughly 300,000 clones, roughly 90% of them seen just once. The sequencing input was peripheral blood. These receptors originate from a woman younger than 45 with COVID-19, enrolled during active disease. Both conserved end residues are part of each CDR3. D genes are given only for firm matches. Only some rows state a clone size, as once, few, many or a class for expanded clones.

TRBD2,TRBJ2-3,-,TRBV4-2,TGTGCCAGCAGCCACCCCAGCGGGATAGGCCCAGATACGCAGTATTTT,CASSHPSGIGPDTQYF
-,TRBJ2-1,-,TRBV14,TGTGCCAGCAGCCAAGTTTGGAGTAATGAGCAGTTCTTC,CASSQVWSNEQFF
TRBD1,TRBJ1-2,-,TRBV5-5,TGTGCCAGCAGCCTTCAGGGGGCTAACTATGGCTACACCTTC,CASSLQGANYGYTF
-,TRBJ2-5,-,TRBV5-4,TGTGCCAGCACCGGACAGGACCGGGGGGAGACCCAGTACTTC,CASTGQDRGETQYF
TRBD2,TRBJ2-1,-,TRBV20-1,TGCAGTGCTAGTCGGACTAGCGGGGACAATGAGCAGTTCTTC,CSASRTSGDNEQFF
-,TRBJ1-5,-,TRBV3-1/TRBV3-2,TGTGCCAGCAGCCCCGGGATAGGACTGGGTCAGCCCCAGCATTTT,CASSPGIGLGQPQHF
-,TRBJ2-1,once,TRBV3-1/TRBV3-2,TGTGCCAGCAGCCAACAAGGATACTCTTATAGGACTTTCTTC,CASSQQGYSYRTFF
-,TRBJ2-5,-,TRBV2,TGTGCCAGCCGCAAAACAGGGACGACGGCCGGGGAGACCCAGTACTTC,CASRKTGTTAGETQYF
TRBD2,TRBJ2-7,-,TRBV2,TGTGCCAGCAGTGGGGCCAGCGGGGGGGCGGTCGAGCAGTACTTC,CASSGASGGAVEQYF
TRBD1,TRBJ2-7,-,TRBV10-3,TGTGCCATCAGTATTGGACAGGCCTACGAGCAGTACTTC,CAISIGQAYEQYF
-,TRBJ1-5,-,TRBV11-2,TGTGCCAGCAGCGGGGACCAGGGACTCAATCAGCCCCAGCATTTT,CASSGDQGLNQPQHF
-,TRBJ1-6,-,TRBV7-2,TGTGCCAGCAGCTTGGGTGCAGGGCTCTATTCACCCCTCCACTTT,CASSLGAGLYSPLHF
TRBD2,TRBJ2-7,-,TRBV10-2,TGCGCCAGCAGGCCCCTAGCGGCATCCTACGAGCAGTACTTC,CASRPLAASYEQYF
TRBD1,TRBJ1-6,-,TRBV6-6,TGTGCCAGCAGTTCCCGAACATACAGGGGTGATTCACCCCTCCACTTT,CASSSRTYRGDSPLHF
-,TRBJ1-6,-,TRBV30,TGTGCCTGGAGTCATACAGATAATTCACCCCTCCACTTT,CAWSHTDNSPLHF
-,TRBJ1-4,-,TRBV18,TGTGCCAGCTCACCGCTCTCTCAGGATGAAAAACTGTTTTTT,CASSPLSQDEKLFF
-,TRBJ2-3,once,TRBV7-9,TGTGCCAGCAGCCCCTCTATTAGCACAGATACGCAGTATTTT,CASSPSISTDTQYF
-,TRBJ2-5,-,TRBV30,TGTGCCTGGAGTCTAAGATTTGAAGAGACCCAGTACTTC,CAWSLRFEETQYF
TRBD1,TRBJ1-2,few,TRBV11-2,TGTGCCAGCAGGCTTACACAGGGGAATAGTGGCTACACCTTC,CASRLTQGNSGYTF
-,TRBJ2-7,-,TRBV7-2,TGTGCCAGCAGCTTAGTACCCCGACTCGGCGACTACTCCTACGAGCAGTACTTC,CASSLVPRLGDYSYEQYF
TRBD1,TRBJ1-5,-,TRBV7-9,TGTGCCAGCAGCCTCGACAGGGGCAATCAGCCCCAGCATTTT,CASSLDRGNQPQHF
-,TRBJ2-1,few,TRBV7-9,TGTGCCAGCAGCCTGGGCGAGCAGTTCTTC,CASSLGEQFF
TRBD1,TRBJ1-4,once,TRBV28,TGTGCCAGCAGTGAACAGGGGGGGCTGTTTTTT,CASSEQGGLFF
-,TRBJ1-4,-,TRBV25-1,TGTGCCAGCAGTGACCCCCGAGAACGTGAAAAACTGTTTTTT,CASSDPREREKLFF
TRBD1,TRBJ1-1,-,TRBV4-1,TGCGCCAGCAGACCCCCAGGGGGCACTGAAGCTTTCTTT,CASRPPGGTEAFF
-,TRBJ1-1,-,TRBV5-5,TGTGCCAGCAGCTTGGGACAGGTGAACACTGAAGCTTTCTTT,CASSLGQVNTEAFF
-,TRBJ1-1,-,TRBV4-1,TGCGCCAGCAGCCAAGGGAGGGGAAGGTTGAACACTGAAGCTTTCTTT,CASSQGRGRLNTEAFF
-,TRBJ2-7,-,TRBV6-2/TRBV6-3,TGTGCCAGCACCCCTGTAATTTTCTACGAGCAGTACTTC,CASTPVIFYEQYF
-,TRBJ2-3,-,TRBV27,TGTGCCAGCAGTCCCAATGGGGGGGGGCTTGCAGATACGCAGTATTTT,CASSPNGGGLADTQYF